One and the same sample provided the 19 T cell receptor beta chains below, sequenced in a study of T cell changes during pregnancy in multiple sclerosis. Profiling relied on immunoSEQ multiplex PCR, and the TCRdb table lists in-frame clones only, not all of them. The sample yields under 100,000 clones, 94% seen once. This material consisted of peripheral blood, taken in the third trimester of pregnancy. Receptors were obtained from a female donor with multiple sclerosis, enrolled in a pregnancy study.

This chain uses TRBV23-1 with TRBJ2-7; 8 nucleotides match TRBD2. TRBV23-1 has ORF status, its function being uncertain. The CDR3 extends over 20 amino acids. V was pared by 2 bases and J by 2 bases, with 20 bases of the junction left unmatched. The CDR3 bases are TGCGCCAGCAGTCAACCCGGGGGGGGCGCAGGTAGCGGGTGCACCTACGAGCAGTACTTC. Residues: CASSQPGGGAGSGCTYEQYF.

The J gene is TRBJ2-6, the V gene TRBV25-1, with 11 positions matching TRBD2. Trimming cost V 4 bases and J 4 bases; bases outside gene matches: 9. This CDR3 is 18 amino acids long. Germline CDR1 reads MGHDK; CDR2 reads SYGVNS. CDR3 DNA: TGTGCCAGCAGTGCTTACTTTAGCGGGGGGGTCGGGGCCAACGTCCTGACTTTC. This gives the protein CASSAYFSGGVGANVLTF.

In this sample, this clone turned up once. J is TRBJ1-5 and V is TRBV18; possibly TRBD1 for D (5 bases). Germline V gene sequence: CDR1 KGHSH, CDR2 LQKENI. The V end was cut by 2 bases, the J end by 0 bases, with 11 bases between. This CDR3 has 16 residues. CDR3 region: CASSPTTGYSNQPQHF. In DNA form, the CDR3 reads TGTGCCAGCTCACCAACAACAGGATATAGCAATCAGCCCCAGCATTTT.

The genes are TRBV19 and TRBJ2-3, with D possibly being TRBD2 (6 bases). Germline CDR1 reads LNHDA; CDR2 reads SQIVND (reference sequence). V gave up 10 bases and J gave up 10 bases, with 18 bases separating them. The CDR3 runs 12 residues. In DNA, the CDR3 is TGTGCCACCAGAATAGGCGCGGGACCGCAGTATTTT. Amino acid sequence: CATRIGAGPQYF. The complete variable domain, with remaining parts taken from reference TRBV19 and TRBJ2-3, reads DGGITQSPKYLFRKEGQNVTLSCEQNLNHDAMYWYRQDPGQGLRLIYYSQIVNDFQKGDIAEGYSVSREKKESFPLTVTSAQKNPTAFYLCATRIGAGPQYFGPGTRLTVL.

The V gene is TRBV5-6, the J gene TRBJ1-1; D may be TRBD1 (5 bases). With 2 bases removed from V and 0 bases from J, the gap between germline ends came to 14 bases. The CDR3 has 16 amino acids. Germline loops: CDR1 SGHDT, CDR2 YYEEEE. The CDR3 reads CASSFSTGVLNTEAFF. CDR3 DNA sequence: TGTGCCAGCAGCTTCAGTACAGGCGTACTGAACACTGAAGCTTTCTTT. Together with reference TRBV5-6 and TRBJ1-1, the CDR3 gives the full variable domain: DAGVTQSPTHLIKTRGQQVTLRCSPKSGHDTVSWYQQALGQGPQFIFQYYEEEERQRGNFPDRFSGHQFPNYSSELNVNALLLGDSALYLCASSFSTGVLNTEAFFGQGTRLTVV.

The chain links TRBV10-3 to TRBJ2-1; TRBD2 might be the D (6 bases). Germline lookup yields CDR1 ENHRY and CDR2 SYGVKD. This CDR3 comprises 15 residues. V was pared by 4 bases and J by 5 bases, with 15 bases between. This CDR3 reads CAISGGGVIDNEQFF. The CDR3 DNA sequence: TGTGCCATCAGTGGGGGCGGGGTGATCGACAATGAGCAGTTCTTC.

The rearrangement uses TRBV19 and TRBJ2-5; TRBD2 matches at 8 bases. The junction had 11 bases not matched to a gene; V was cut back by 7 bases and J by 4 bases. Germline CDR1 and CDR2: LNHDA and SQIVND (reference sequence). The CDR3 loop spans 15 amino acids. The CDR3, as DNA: TGTGCCAGTAATCTTGCGGGGGGCCGTGGAGAGACCCAGTACTTC. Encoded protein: CASNLAGGRGETQYF.

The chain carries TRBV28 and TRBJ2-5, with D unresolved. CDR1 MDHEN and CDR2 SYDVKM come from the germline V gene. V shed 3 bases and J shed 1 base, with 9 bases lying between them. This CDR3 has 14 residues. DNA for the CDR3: TGTGCCAGCAGTTTCGAGTCCCTCCAAGAGACCCAGTACTTC. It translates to CASSFESLQETQYF. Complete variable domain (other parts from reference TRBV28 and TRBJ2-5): DVKVTQSSRYLVKRTGEKVFLECVQDMDHENMFWYRQDPGLGLRLIYFSYDVKMKEKGDIPEGYSVSREKKERFSLILESASTNQTSMYLCASSFESLQETQYFGPGTRLLVL.

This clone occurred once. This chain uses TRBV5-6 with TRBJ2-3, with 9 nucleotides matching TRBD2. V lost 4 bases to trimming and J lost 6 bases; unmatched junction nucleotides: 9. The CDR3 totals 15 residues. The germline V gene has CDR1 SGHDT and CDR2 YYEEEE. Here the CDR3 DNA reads TGTGCCAGCAGCCCGTTGTTAGCGGGGGTGGATACGCAGTATTTT. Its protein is CASSPLLAGVDTQYF. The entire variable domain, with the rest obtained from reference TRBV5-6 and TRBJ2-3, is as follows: DAGVTQSPTHLIKTRGQQVTLRCSPKSGHDTVSWYQQALGQGPQFIFQYYEEEERQRGNFPDRFSGHQFPNYSSELNVNALLLGDSALYLCASSPLLAGVDTQYFGPGTRLTVL.

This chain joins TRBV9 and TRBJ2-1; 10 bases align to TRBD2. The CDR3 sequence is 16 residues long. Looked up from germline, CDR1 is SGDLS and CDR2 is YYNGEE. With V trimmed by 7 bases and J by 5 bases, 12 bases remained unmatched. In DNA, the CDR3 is TGTGCCAGCCGGGGGGGAACTAGCGGGGTCAACAATGAGCAGTTCTTC. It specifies CASRGGTSGVNNEQFF.

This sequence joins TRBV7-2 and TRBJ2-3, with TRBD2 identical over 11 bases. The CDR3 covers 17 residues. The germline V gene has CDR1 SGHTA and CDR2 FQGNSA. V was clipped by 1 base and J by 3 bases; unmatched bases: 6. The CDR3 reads CASSLELAGAGTDTQYF. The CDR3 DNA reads TGTGCCAGCAGCTTAGAACTAGCGGGGGCGGGAACAGATACGCAGTATTTT.

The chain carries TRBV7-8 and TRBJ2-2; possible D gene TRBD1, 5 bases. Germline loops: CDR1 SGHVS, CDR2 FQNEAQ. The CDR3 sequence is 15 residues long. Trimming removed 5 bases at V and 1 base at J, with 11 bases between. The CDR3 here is CASSQVRVNTGELFF. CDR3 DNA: TGTGCCAGCAGCCAGGTCAGGGTGAACACCGGGGAGCTGTTTTTT. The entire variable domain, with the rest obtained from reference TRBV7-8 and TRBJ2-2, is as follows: GAGVSQSPRYKVAKRGQDVALRCDPISGHVSLFWYQQALGQGPEFLTYFQNEAQLDKSGLPSDRFFAERPEGSVSTLKIQRTQQEDSAVYLCASSQVRVNTGELFFGEGSRLTVL.

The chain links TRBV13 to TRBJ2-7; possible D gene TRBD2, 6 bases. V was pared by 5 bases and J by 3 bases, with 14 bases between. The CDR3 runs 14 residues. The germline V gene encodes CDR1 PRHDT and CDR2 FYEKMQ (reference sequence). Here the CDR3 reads CASSPWGEDYEQYF. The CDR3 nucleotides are TGTGCCAGCAGCCCTTGGGGGGAAGACTACGAGCAGTACTTC.

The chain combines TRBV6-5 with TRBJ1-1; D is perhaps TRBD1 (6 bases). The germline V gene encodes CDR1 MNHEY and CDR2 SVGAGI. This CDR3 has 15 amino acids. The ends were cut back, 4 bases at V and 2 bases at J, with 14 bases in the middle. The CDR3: CASSLTDRPNTEAFF. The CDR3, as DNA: TGTGCCAGCAGTTTGACCGACAGGCCTAACACTGAAGCTTTCTTT.

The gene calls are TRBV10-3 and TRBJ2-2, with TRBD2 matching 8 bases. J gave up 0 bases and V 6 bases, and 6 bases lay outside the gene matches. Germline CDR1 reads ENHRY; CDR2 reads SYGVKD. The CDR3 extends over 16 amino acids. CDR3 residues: CAISGTGGSNTGELFF. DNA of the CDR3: TGTGCCATCAGCGGGACGGGGGGGTCGAACACCGGGGAGCTGTTTTTT.

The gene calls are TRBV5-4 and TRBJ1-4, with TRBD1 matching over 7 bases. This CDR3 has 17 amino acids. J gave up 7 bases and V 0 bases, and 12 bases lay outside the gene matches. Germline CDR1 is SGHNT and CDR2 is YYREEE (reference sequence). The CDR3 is CASSLGTGDASSEKLFF. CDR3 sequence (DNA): TGTGCCAGCAGCTTGGGAACAGGGGATGCCTCGAGTGAAAAACTGTTTTTT.

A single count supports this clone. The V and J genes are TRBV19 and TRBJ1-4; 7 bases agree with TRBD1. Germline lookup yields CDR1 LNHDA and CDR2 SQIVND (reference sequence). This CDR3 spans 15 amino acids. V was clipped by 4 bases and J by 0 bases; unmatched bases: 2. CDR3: CASSRQGATNEKLFF. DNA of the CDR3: TGTGCCAGTAGTAGACAGGGAGCAACTAATGAAAAACTGTTTTTT.

The CDR3 nucleotides are TGTGCCAGCAGTGCCGAGGGTCCTCAAGAGACCCAGTACTTC. Residues: CASSAEGPQETQYF. The chain joins TRBV6-1 to TRBJ2-5, with TRBD2 as a possible D gene (5 bases). Germline V gene lookup returns CDR1 MNHNS and CDR2 SASEGT. The CDR3 has 14 residues. The V end was cut by 4 bases, the J end by 2 bases, with 11 bases between.

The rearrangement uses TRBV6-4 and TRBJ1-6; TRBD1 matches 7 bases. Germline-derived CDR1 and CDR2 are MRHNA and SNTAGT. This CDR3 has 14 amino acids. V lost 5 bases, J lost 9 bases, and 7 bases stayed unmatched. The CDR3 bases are TGTGCCAGCAGTACAGGGGAGAATGGTTCACCCCTCCACTTT. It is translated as CASSTGENGSPLHF.